The sequence of this T cell receptor beta chain was determined in a study of shared clonotypes between healthy human individuals. Study in general: Aged between 18 and 49, the donors were a couple of women and three men.

This table comes from immunoSEQ multiplex PCR, and its TCRdb copy is limited to in-frame clones, with some not included. The sample yields about 2.3 million clones, roughly 93% seen once. Whole-study results and caveats: Shared across several donors were about 4.6% of the naive CD4 clonotypes. Compared with memory subsets, naive subsets generally had larger estimated richness.

CD4+ cells underwent separation, giving CD45RA+ naive and CD45RA-negative memory subsets. In the case of this clone: What it recognizes is unknown.

Trimming removed 7 bases at V and 2 bases at J, with 11 bases between. This CDR3 is built from 14 residues. Germline CDR1 is SNHLY and CDR2 is FYNNEI. The source material was naive CD4+ T cells from PBMCs. Subset here: CD45RA+ positively selected. The chain has TRBV2 and TRBJ2-2; maybe TRBD1 (5 bases). The sequence came from a man aged 18 to 29 in good health. Some clones in this sample may be carry-over from other donors' samples. CDR3 sequence reads: CASKDTRNTGELFF. The CDR3 region has the DNA TGTGCCAGCAAGGACACCCGTAACACCGGGGAGCTGTTTTTT. Looking up the rest from reference TRBV2 and TRBJ2-2 gives the full variable domain: EPEVTQTPSHQVTQMGQEVILRCVPISNHLYFYWYRQILGQKVEFLVSFYNNEISEKSEIFDDQFSVERPDGSNFTLKIRSTKLEDSAMYFCASKDTRNTGELFFGEGSRLTVL.